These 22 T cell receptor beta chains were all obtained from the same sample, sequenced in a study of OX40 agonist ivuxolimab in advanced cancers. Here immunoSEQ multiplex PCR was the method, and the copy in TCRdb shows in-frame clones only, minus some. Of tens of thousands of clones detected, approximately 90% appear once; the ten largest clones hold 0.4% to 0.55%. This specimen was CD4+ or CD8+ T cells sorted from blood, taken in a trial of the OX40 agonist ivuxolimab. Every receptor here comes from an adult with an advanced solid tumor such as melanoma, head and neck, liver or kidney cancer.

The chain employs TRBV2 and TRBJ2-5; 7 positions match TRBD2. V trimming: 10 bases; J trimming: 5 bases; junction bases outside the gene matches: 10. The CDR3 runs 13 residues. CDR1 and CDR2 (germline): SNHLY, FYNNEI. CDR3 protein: CATFGGGRETQYF. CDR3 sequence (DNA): TGTGCCACCTTTGGCGGGGGTCGGGAGACCCAGTACTTC.

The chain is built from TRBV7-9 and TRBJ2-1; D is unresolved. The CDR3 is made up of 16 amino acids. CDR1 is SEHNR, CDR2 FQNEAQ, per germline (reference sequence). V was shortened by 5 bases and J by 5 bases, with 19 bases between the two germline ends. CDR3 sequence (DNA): TGTGCCAGCAGCCCCCTGGGCGGTCACTTAAACAATGAGCAGTTCTTC. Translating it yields CASSPLGGHLNNEQFF.

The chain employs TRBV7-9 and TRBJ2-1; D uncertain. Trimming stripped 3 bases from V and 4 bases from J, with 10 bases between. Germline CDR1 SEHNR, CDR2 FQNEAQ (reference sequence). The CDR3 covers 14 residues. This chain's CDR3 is CASSFPGSYNEQFF. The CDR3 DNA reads TGTGCCAGCAGCTTCCCCGGCAGTTACAATGAGCAGTTCTTC.

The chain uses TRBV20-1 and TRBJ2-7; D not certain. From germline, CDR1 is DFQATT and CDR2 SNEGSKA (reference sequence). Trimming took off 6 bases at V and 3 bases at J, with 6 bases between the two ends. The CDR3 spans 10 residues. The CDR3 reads CSANIYEQYF. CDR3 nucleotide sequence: TGCAGTGCGAATATCTACGAGCAGTACTTC.

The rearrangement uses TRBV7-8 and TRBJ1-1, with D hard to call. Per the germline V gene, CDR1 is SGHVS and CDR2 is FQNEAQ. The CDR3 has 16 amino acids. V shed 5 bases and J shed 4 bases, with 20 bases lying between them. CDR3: CASSPRRGSRGTEAFF. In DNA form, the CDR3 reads TGTGCCAGCAGCCCAAGACGTGGCAGCCGCGGCACTGAAGCTTTCTTT.

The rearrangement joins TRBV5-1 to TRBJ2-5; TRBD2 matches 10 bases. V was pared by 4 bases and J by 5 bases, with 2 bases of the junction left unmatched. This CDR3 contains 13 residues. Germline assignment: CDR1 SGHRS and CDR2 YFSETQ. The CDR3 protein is CASSATSGETQYF. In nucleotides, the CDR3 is TGCGCCAGCAGCGCGACTAGCGGGGAGACCCAGTACTTC. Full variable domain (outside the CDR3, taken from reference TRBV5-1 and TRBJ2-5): KAGVTQTPRYLIKTRGQQVTLSCSPISGHRSVSWYQQTPGQGLQFLFEYFSETQRNKGNFPGRFSGRQFSNSRSEMNVSTLELGDSALYLCASSATSGETQYFGPGTRLLVL.

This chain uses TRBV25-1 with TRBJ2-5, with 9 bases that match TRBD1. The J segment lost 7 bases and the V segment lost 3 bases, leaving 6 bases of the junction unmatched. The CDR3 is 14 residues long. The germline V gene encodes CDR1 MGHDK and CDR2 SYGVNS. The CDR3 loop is CASSDGDRVATQYF. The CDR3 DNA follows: TGTGCCAGCAGTGACGGGGACAGGGTCGCGACCCAGTACTTC.

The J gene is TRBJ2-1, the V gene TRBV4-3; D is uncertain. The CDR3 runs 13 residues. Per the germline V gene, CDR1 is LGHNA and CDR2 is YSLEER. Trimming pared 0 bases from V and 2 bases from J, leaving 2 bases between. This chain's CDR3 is CASSQDTYNEQFF. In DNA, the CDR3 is TGCGCCAGCAGCCAAGATACCTACAATGAGCAGTTCTTC.

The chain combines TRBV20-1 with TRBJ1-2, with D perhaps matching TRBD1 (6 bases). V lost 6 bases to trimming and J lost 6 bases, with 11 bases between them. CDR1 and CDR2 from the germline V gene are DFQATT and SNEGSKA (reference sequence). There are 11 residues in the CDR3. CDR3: CSARTANGYTF. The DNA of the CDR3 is TGCAGTGCAAGGACAGCTAATGGCTACACCTTC.

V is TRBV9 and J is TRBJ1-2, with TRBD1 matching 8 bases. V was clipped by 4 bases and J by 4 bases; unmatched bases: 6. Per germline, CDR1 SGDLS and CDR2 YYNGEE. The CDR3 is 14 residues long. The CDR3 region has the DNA TGTGCCAGCAGCTTCTGGACAGGGACCTATGGCTACACCTTC. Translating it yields CASSFWTGTYGYTF.

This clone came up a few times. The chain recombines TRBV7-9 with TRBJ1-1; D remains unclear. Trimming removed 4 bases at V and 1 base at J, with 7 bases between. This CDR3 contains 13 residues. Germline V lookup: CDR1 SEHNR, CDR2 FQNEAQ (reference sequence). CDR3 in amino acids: CASSSGQNTEAFF. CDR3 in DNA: TGTGCCAGCAGCTCCGGGCAGAACACTGAAGCTTTCTTT.

CDR3 region: CASSERGFGNTIYF. The CDR3 bases are TGTGCCAGCAGTGAACGGGGCTTCGGAAACACCATATATTTT. The rearrangement links TRBV6-1 to TRBJ1-3; D may be TRBD1 (5 bases). The CDR3 has 14 amino acids. Germline loops: CDR1 MNHNS, CDR2 SASEGT. V gave up 2 bases and J gave up 4 bases, with 9 bases separating them.

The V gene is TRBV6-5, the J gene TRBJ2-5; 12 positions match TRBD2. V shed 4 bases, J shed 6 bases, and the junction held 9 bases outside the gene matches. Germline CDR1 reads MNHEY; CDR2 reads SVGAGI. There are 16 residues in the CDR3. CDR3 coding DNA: TGTGCCAGCAGTTCAAGACTAGCGGGGGACCTGAAGACCCAGTACTTC. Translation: CASSSRLAGDLKTQYF.

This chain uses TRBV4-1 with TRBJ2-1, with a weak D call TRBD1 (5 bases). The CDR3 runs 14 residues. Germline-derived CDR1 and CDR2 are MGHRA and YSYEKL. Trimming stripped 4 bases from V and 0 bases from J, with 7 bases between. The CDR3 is CASSLGASYNEQFF. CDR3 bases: TGCGCCAGCAGCCTAGGGGCCTCCTACAATGAGCAGTTCTTC.

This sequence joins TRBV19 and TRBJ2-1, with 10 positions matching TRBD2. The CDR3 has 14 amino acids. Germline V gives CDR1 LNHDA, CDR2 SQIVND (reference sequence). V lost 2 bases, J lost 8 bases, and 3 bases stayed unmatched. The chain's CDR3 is CASSIRLAGDEQFF. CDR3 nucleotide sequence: TGTGCCAGTAGTATAAGGCTAGCGGGAGATGAGCAGTTCTTC.

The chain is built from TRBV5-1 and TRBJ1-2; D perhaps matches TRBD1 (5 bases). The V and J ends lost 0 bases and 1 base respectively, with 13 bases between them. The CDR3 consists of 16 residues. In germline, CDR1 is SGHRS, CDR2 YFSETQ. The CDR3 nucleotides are TGCGCCAGCAGCTTGGCCCCGGACAACCTTAACTATGGCTACACCTTC. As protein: CASSLAPDNLNYGYTF.

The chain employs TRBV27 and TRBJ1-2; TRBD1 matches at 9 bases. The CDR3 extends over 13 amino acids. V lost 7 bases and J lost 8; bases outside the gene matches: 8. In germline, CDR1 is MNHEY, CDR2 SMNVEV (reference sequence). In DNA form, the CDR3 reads TGTGCCAGCACCCCTTCGGGACAGGGAGGCTACACCTTC. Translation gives CASTPSGQGGYTF.

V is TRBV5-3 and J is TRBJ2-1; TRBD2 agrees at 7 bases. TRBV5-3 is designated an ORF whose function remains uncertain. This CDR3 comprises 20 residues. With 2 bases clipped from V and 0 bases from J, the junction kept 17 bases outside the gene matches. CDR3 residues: CARSFAQTSWRGSSYNEQFF. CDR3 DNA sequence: TGTGCCAGAAGCTTCGCGCAAACAAGCTGGCGGGGGAGCTCCTACAATGAGCAGTTCTTC.

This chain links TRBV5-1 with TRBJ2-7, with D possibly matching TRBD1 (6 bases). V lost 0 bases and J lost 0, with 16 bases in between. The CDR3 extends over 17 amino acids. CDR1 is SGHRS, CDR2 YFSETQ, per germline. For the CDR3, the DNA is TGCGCCAGCAGCTTGGGGCCAGCAGGGGCTAGCTCCTACGAGCAGTACTTC. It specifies CASSLGPAGASSYEQYF.

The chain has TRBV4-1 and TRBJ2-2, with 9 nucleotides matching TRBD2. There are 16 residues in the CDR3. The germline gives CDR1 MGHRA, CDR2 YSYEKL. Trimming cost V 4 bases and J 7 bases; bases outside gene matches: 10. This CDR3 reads CASSPPASGTIGELFF. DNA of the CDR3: TGCGCCAGCAGCCCACCGGCTAGCGGGACCATCGGGGAGCTGTTTTTT.

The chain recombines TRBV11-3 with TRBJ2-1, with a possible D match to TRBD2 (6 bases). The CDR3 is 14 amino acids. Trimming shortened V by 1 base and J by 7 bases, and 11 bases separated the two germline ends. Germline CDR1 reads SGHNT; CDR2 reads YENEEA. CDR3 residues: CASSLGGGLNEQFF. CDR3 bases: TGTGCCAGCAGCTTAGGCGGAGGGCTTAATGAGCAGTTCTTC.

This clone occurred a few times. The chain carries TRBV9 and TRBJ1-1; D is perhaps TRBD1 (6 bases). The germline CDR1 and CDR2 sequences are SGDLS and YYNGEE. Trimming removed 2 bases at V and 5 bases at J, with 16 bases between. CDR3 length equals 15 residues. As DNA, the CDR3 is TGTGCCAGCAGCGTCCAAAGCCAGGGACAAACTGAAGCTTTCTTT. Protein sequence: CASSVQSQGQTEAFF.